This T cell receptor beta chain was identified during a study of cytomegalovirus exposure and HLA in healthy donors. Germline CDR1 is KGHSH and CDR2 is LQKENI. V gave up 4 bases and J gave up 11 bases; unmatched junction bases: 12. The CDR3 spans 14 residues. Each donor was nominally healthy when sampled (though unrecorded immune exposures were likely). The PCR contained 60 Vbeta and 13 Jbeta primers. Libraries were prepared by immunoSEQ multiplex PCR; TCRdb keeps only in-frame clonotypes and omits some of them. Counted here are about 69,000 clones, about 74% occurring once; the ten biggest clones make up around 10%.

The TCR was taken from an older woman in good health and CMV-seropositive. The chain joins TRBV18 to TRBJ1-1, with 8 bases aligning to TRBD1. The specimen was PBMCs. The CDR3 DNA reads as TGTGCCAGCTCACGAGATCAGGGGGCGCGGGAGGCTTTCTTT. It encodes CASSRDQGAREAFF.